One T cell receptor (beta chain) is described in this entry. Antigen: not known. This specimen comes from a study of T-cell reconstitution after alpha-beta-depleted transplantation in children. The trim removed 2 bases at V and 9 bases at J, leaving 8 bases unmatched. The CDR3 extends over 15 amino acids. Germline V gives CDR1 LGHNA, CDR2 YNFKEQ. Study-wide results and limits: Approximately two months post-transplant, alpha-beta T cells reportedly originated from several hundred expanded graft clones. Recipient T cells and thymic progenitors that survived gave rise to the high TCRbeta diversity observed at day 60 in some patients. A year post-transplant, T-cell counts and diversity derived mostly from newly produced T cells.

Unique molecular identifiers tagged the TCRbeta library. TCRdb passed the PCR reads through MiXCR, listing each CDR3 protein once. This table has a few hundred thousand distinct CDR3 sequences, 25% to 30% appearing once. The sequencing used PBMCs, collected before TCRalphabeta/CD19-depleted stem cell transplant. V usage is TRBV4-2 and J usage is TRBJ2-1; TRBD2 agrees at 9 bases. This receptor was taken from a boy under two years old with Wiskott-Aldrich syndrome, due to receive a stem cell transplant. CDR3 sequence reads: CASSQIFGLATEQFF. For the CDR3, the DNA is TGTGCCAGCAGCCAAATTTTTGGACTAGCGACTGAGCAGTTCTTC.